Following are 24 T cell receptor beta chains from one sample sequenced in a study of graft-versus-host responses after intestinal transplantation (dated by TCRdb to the early 2020s). Reading the label with the study, this specimen's time point is: cells obtained before transplantation from donor or recipient. The antigens of these receptors remain unknown. The method was the immunoSEQ multiplex PCR assay. TCRdb re-hosts the immuneACCESS table, in-frame sequences only. Its copies lack some clones; in the studies checked, an unresolved V gene accounts for under half of them, and the cause for the rest is not known. Within this sample are more than 70,000 clones, with around 93% of them counted one time only. The biggest ten clones account for around 0.38% of the sample. The sample was unstimulated CD8+ T cells sorted from spleen or lymph node cells, taken before transplant. These receptors all come from a human donor who was the organ donor for an intestinal transplant.

This chain connects TRBV5-1 to TRBJ1-1, with 9 bases aligning to TRBD1. The CDR3 extends over 14 amino acids. V dropped 3 bases and J dropped 2; count of bases not matched to a gene: 2. Germline V gives CDR1 SGHRS, CDR2 YFSETQ. The CDR3 nucleotides are TGCGCCAGCAGCTGGACAGGGGTAAACACTGAAGCTTTCTTT. Amino acid sequence: CASSWTGVNTEAFF.

The rearrangement uses TRBV4-3 and TRBJ2-1; 8 bases match TRBD2. Germline V CDR1 and CDR2: LGHNA, YSLEER. The CDR3 spans 17 residues. V dropped 3 bases and J dropped 2; count of bases not matched to a gene: 9. CDR3 nucleotide sequence: TGCGCCAGCAGCCAGACGCTCCAGCGGGGGCCCTACAATGAGCAGTTCTTC. Its translation: CASSQTLQRGPYNEQFF.

The gene calls are TRBV29-1 and TRBJ1-2; D possibly corresponds to TRBD1 (5 bases). V was pared by 7 bases and J by 4 bases, with 19 bases between. This CDR3 has 14 residues. Germline lookup yields CDR1 SQVTM and CDR2 ANQGSEA. The CDR3 sequence is CSAMADRQTYGYTF. CDR3 in DNA: TGCAGCGCCATGGCCGACAGACAGACCTATGGCTACACCTTC.

V gene TRBV27 combines with J gene TRBJ2-7, with D maybe TRBD2 (5 bases). The germline gives CDR1 MNHEY, CDR2 SMNVEV (reference sequence). Trimming shortened V by 4 bases and J by 2 bases, and 9 bases separated the two germline ends. There are 13 residues in the CDR3. The CDR3 is CASSSRGAYEQYF. The CDR3 nucleotides read TGTGCCAGCAGTTCCCGGGGAGCCTACGAGCAGTACTTC.

The chain uses TRBV5-8 and TRBJ1-2; 7 nucleotides agree with TRBD1. Germline V gene data show CDR1 as SGHTS and CDR2 as YDEGEE. The length of the CDR3 is 14 residues. Trimming took 4 bases from V and 6 from J; bases not matched to a gene: 9. Here the CDR3 reads CASSRDRTGDGYTF. The CDR3 bases are TGTGCCAGCAGCCGCGATCGGACAGGCGATGGCTACACCTTC.

The chain carries TRBV29-1 and TRBJ1-1, with D perhaps matching TRBD1 (5 bases). The ends were cut back, 6 bases at V and 11 bases at J, with 7 bases in the middle. The length of the CDR3 is 8 residues. Germline V CDR1 and CDR2: SQVTM, ANQGSEA. This chain's CDR3 is CSVGTAFF. The CDR3 DNA sequence: TGCAGCGTGGGGACTGCTTTCTTT.

J is TRBJ2-2 and V is TRBV19; perhaps TRBD2 as D (7 bases). The germline V gene has CDR1 LNHDA and CDR2 SQIVND (reference sequence). V was clipped by 1 base and J by 7 bases, with 13 bases between them. The CDR3 totals 15 residues. For the CDR3, the DNA is TGTGCCAGTAGTATAGGGCGGGGGCTCATCGGGGAGCTGTTTTTT. It encodes CASSIGRGLIGELFF.

The chain carries TRBV19 and TRBJ2-5, with 8 bases fitting TRBD1. V lost 7 bases and J lost 5; bases outside the gene matches: 9. This CDR3 comprises 14 residues. Germline-derived CDR1 and CDR2 are LNHDA and SQIVND (reference sequence). CDR3 coding DNA: TGTGCCAGTAACCCTCAGGGGGCGCCGGAGACCCAGTACTTC. Translating gives CASNPQGAPETQYF.

The rearrangement links TRBV7-9 to TRBJ2-3, with a possible D match to TRBD1 (7 bases). CDR1 is SEHNR, CDR2 FQNEAQ, per germline (reference sequence). CDR3 length: 14 amino acids. V shed 3 bases and J shed 4 bases, with 11 bases lying between them. In nucleotides, the CDR3 is TGTGCCAGCAGCTTCAGGGGGGAAGCAGATACGCAGTATTTT. Amino acids: CASSFRGEADTQYF.

Only a few counts were recorded for this clone. The V and J genes are TRBV14 and TRBJ1-2, with 9 bases that match TRBD1. After removal of 4 bases from V and 6 bases from J, the junction contained 3 bases not matched to a gene. Per germline, CDR1 SGHDN and CDR2 FVKESK. This CDR3 has 13 residues. In DNA, the CDR3 is TGTGCCAGCAGCCTCGGGACAGGGAATGGCTACACCTTC. This codes for CASSLGTGNGYTF.

The V call is TRBV4-1, the J call TRBJ1-2; D possibly corresponds to TRBD1 (6 bases). V gave up 1 base and J gave up 5 bases, with 14 bases separating them. CDR1 and CDR2 (germline): MGHRA, YSYEKL. The CDR3 length is 15 residues. The CDR3, as DNA: TGCGCCAGCAGCCAAGTTACAGGGAGTGGATATGGCTACACCTTC. Translating gives CASSQVTGSGYGYTF.

CDR3 DNA: TGCGCCAGCAGCCAACAAAACAGGGGGTTGGTCACTGAAGCTTTCTTT. It codes for CASSQQNRGLVTEAFF. The chain is built from TRBV4-1 and TRBJ1-1, with 8 bases identical to TRBD1. With V trimmed by 2 bases and J by 4 bases, 9 bases remained unmatched. The CDR3 extends over 16 amino acids. Germline lookup yields CDR1 MGHRA and CDR2 YSYEKL.

This clone has only a few counts. The chain joins TRBV7-9 to TRBJ2-3; no clear D gene. This CDR3 contains 13 residues. The germline gives CDR1 SEHNR, CDR2 FQNEAQ (reference sequence). V was trimmed by 5 bases and J by 4 bases, leaving 10 bases between them. CDR3 coding DNA: TGTGCCAGCAGCCCCACTTCGTCAGATACGCAGTATTTT. Protein product: CASSPTSSDTQYF.

This sequence joins TRBV19 and TRBJ1-1; D possibly corresponds to TRBD1 (5 bases). V was shortened by 5 bases and J by 0 bases, with 16 bases between the two germline ends. CDR1 and CDR2 from the germline V gene are LNHDA and SQIVND (reference sequence). This CDR3 has 16 residues. CDR3 nucleotides: TGTGCCAGTAGTTGGGGCCTTGGGGCCCTGAACACTGAAGCTTTCTTT. It encodes CASSWGLGALNTEAFF. The complete variable domain, with remaining parts taken from reference TRBV19 and TRBJ1-1, reads DGGITQSPKYLFRKEGQNVTLSCEQNLNHDAMYWYRQDPGQGLRLIYYSQIVNDFQKGDIAEGYSVSREKKESFPLTVTSAQKNPTAFYLCASSWGLGALNTEAFFGQGTRLTVV.

This clone has just one count. The chain employs TRBV27 and TRBJ2-7; TRBD2 is a possible D gene (5 bases). The length of the CDR3 is 12 residues. The germline V and J ends were trimmed by 5 bases and 7 bases, with 12 bases remaining between them. CDR1 is MNHEY and CDR2 is SMNVEV in the germline V gene (reference sequence). CDR3: CASSITGGEQYF. The DNA of the CDR3 is TGTGCCAGCAGTATTACTGGAGGAGAGCAGTACTTC.

This clone was observed once. This chain uses TRBV4-1 with TRBJ2-1, with D perhaps TRBD2 (7 bases). CDR1 MGHRA and CDR2 YSYEKL come from the germline V gene. The CDR3 contains 15 residues. V lost 3 bases, J lost 7 bases, and 16 bases lay in between. CDR3 coding DNA: TGCGCCAGCAGCCAGGCGGGGGCCAGGTGGAATGAGCAGTTCTTC. This sequence encodes CASSQAGARWNEQFF.

The rearrangement links TRBV19 to TRBJ2-7, with 8 nucleotides matching TRBD1. CDR3 length equals 15 residues. Germline trimming cut 4 bases from V and 0 bases from J; bases unmatched to any gene: 5. Germline assignment: CDR1 LNHDA and CDR2 SQIVND (reference sequence). The DNA for the CDR3 is TGTGCCAGTAGTAGTGGACAGGGTCTCTCCTACGAGCAGTACTTC. It yields the protein CASSSGQGLSYEQYF.

The chain joins TRBV7-2 to TRBJ1-1, with D possibly being TRBD1 (5 bases). V was shortened by 1 base and J by 5 bases, with 8 bases between the two germline ends. CDR1 SGHTA and CDR2 FQGNSA come from the germline V gene. The CDR3 has 13 residues. The CDR3 DNA sequence: TGTGCCAGCAGCTTAGGGGGGGAGACTGAAGCTTTCTTT. This gives the protein CASSLGGETEAFF.

The chain uses TRBV4-3 and TRBJ2-5; 7 nucleotides match TRBD1. After removal of 3 bases from V and 5 bases from J, the junction contained 12 bases not matched to a gene. The CDR3 sequence is 16 residues long. Per germline, CDR1 LGHNA and CDR2 YSLEER. The CDR3 here is CASSQEDRRVGETQYF. CDR3 DNA: TGCGCCAGCAGCCAGGAGGACAGGAGAGTTGGGGAGACCCAGTACTTC.

The chain recombines TRBV13 with TRBJ2-7; D remains unclear. The CDR3 loop spans 15 amino acids. From germline, CDR1 is PRHDT and CDR2 FYEKMQ (reference sequence). The V and J ends lost 2 bases and 6 bases respectively, with 17 bases between them. For the CDR3, the DNA is TGTGCCAGCAGCTTAACCCGGAGTTCCATCACCGAGCAGTACTTC. This codes for CASSLTRSSITEQYF.

The chain employs TRBV19 and TRBJ1-2; 8 nucleotides agree with TRBD1. Germline trimming cut 1 base from V and 8 bases from J; bases unmatched to any gene: 3. The CDR3 runs 13 residues. From germline, CDR1 is LNHDA and CDR2 SQIVND (reference sequence). CDR3 amino acids: CASSIGQGAGYTF. The CDR3 DNA is TGTGCCAGTAGTATAGGGCAGGGGGCCGGCTACACCTTC.

The rearrangement links TRBV19 to TRBJ1-4; 8 bases fit TRBD1. The CDR3 length is 12 residues. In germline, CDR1 is LNHDA, CDR2 SQIVND (reference sequence). The ends lost 10 bases at V and 8 bases at J; junction bases unmatched: 6. The chain's CDR3 is CAIGTGQEKLFF. Here the CDR3 DNA reads TGTGCCATTGGGACAGGACAGGAAAAACTGTTTTTT.

V is TRBV4-3 and J is TRBJ2-7; possibly TRBD1 for D (6 bases). The CDR3 is 14 residues long. Trimming pared 4 bases from V and 3 bases from J, leaving 13 bases between. The germline V gene has CDR1 LGHNA and CDR2 YSLEER. CDR3 DNA sequence: TGCGCCAGCAGCCTCAGGGGAAAAGGCTACGAGCAGTACTTC. Its protein is CASSLRGKGYEQYF.

This chain links TRBV4-3 with TRBJ2-1, with D uncertain. In germline, CDR1 is LGHNA, CDR2 YSLEER. V dropped 4 bases and J dropped 8 bases, with 12 bases sitting between them. This CDR3 has 13 amino acids. In DNA form, the CDR3 reads TGCGCCAGCAGCCCCCTCATGGCCTATGAGCAGTTCTTC. Translating gives CASSPLMAYEQFF.